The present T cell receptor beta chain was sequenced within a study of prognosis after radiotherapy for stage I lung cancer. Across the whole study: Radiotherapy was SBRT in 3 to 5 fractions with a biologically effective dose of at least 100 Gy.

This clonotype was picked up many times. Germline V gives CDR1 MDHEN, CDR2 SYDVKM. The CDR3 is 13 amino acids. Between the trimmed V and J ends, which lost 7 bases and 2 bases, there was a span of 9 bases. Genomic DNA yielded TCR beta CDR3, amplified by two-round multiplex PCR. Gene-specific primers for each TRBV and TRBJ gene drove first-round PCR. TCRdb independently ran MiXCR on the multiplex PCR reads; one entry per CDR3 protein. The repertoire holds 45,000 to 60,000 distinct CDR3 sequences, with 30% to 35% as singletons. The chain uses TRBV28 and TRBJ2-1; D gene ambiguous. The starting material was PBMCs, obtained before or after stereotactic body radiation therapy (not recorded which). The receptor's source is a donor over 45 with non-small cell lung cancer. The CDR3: CASTPTAYNEQFF. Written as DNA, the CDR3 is TGTGCCAGCACACCAACCGCCTACAATGAGCAGTTCTTC.